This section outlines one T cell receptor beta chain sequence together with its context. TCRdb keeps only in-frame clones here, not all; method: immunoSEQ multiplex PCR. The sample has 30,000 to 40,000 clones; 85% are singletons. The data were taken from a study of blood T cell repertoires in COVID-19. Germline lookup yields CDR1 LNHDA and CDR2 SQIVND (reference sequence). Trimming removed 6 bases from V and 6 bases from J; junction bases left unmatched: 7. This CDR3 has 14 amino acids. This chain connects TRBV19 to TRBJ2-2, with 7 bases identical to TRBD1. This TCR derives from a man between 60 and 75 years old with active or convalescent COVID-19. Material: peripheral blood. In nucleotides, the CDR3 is TGTGCCAGTAGATCCACAGGGGTGGCCGGGGAGCTGTTTTTT. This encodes CASRSTGVAGELFF.